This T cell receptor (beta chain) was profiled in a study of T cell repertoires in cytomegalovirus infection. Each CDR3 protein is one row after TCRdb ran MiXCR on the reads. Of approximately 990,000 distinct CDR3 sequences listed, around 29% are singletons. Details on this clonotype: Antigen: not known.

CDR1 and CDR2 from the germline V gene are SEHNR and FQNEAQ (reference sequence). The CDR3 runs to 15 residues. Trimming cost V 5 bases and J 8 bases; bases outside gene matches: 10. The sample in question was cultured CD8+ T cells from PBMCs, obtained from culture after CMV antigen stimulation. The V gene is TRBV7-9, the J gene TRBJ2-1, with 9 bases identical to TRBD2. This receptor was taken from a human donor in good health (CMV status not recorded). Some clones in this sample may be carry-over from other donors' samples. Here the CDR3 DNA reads TGTGCCAGCAGCCCCCTAGCGGGGTATATCGATGAGCAGTTCTTC. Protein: CASSPLAGYIDEQFF.